This is a list of T cell receptor beta chains from one sample in a study of control samples from healthy donors and cancer patients. Profiling relied on immunoSEQ multiplex PCR, and the TCRdb table lists in-frame clones only, not all of them. The sample carries about 140,000 clones, about 90% recorded once. The sample was blood. The receptors come from a man younger than 35 in good health. CDR3s include the opening cysteine and the closing phenylalanine or tryptophan. D genes are given only for firm matches.

cdr3_aa	cdr3_nt	v_call	d_call	j_call
CASSEDPGLAWGTQYF	TGTGCCAGCAGTGAAGACCCCGGGCTAGCCTGGGGGACCCAGTACTTC	TRBV6-1	-	TRBJ2-5
CASSLRDRAINSPLHF	TGTGCCAGCAGCTTACGGGACAGGGCGATAAATTCACCCCTCCACTTT	TRBV7-2	TRBD1	TRBJ1-6
CASSFQYNEKLFF	TGTGCCAGCAGCTTTCAGTATAATGAAAAACTGTTTTTT	TRBV7-2	-	TRBJ1-4
CASSQGSRTGSSNQPQHF	TGTGCCAGCAGCCAAGGTTCTCGGACAGGGTCAAGCAATCAGCCCCAGCATTTT	TRBV14	TRBD1	TRBJ1-5
CASSLYPSGGEWDTQYF	TGCGCCAGCAGCTTGTACCCGAGCGGGGGGGAATGGGATACGCAGTATTTT	TRBV5-1	TRBD2	TRBJ2-3
CASSELQPLHF	TGTGCCAGCAGTGAGCTCCAACCCCTCCACTTT	TRBV6-1	-	TRBJ1-6
CASSQPPAAEQYF	TGTGCCAGTAGCCAACCTCCGGCGGCCGAGCAGTACTTC	TRBV19	-	TRBJ2-7
CASSPSGTGDGYTF	TGCGCCAGCAGCCCTTCCGGGACAGGGGATGGCTACACCTTC	TRBV5-1	TRBD1	TRBJ1-2
CASSVRTGTKKPQHF	TGTGCCAGCAGCGTCCGGACAGGGACAAAGAAGCCCCAGCATTTT	TRBV7-9	TRBD1	TRBJ1-5
CASSFSGIPSYEQYF	TGTGCCAGCAGCTTTTCCGGGATCCCCTCCTACGAGCAGTACTTC	TRBV21-1	-	TRBJ2-7
CASSLLSSGRTPLLRAFF	TGTGCCAGCAGTTTACTTAGTTCTGGCAGAACGCCCCTTTTAAGAGCTTTCTTT	TRBV27	-	TRBJ1-1
CASCRGADSPLHF	TGTGCCAGCTGTCGGGGGGCCGATTCACCCCTCCACTTT	TRBV6-5	-	TRBJ1-6
CASSERYRGLKAFF	TGTGCCAGCAGTGAAAGATACAGGGGGCTTAAAGCTTTCTTT	TRBV6-1	TRBD1	TRBJ1-1
CASSRFGTGYGYTF	TGTGCCAGCAGCCGATTCGGGACAGGGTATGGCTACACCTTC	TRBV6-6	TRBD1	TRBJ1-2
CASSLGGRGSYGYTF	TGTGCCAGCAGCTTGGGAGGCAGGGGATCCTATGGCTACACCTTC	TRBV5-6	-	TRBJ1-2
CASSQDLGTDTQYF	TGCGCCAGCAGCCAAGATCTAGGGACAGATACGCAGTATTTT	TRBV4-1	-	TRBJ2-3
CASSLERALPSGYTF	TGTGCCAGCAGCTTAGAGAGAGCATTGCCCTCAGGCTACACCTTC	TRBV7-2	-	TRBJ1-2
CASSLVISGANVLTF	TGCGCCAGCAGTTTAGTCATCTCTGGGGCCAACGTCCTGACTTTC	TRBV10-2	-	TRBJ2-6
CASRSGTSGGQETQYF	TGTGCCAGCAGGAGCGGGACTAGCGGGGGGCAAGAGACCCAGTACTTC	TRBV7-9	TRBD2	TRBJ2-5
CASSPIFGGVLIETQYF	TGTGCCAGCAGCCCTATCTTTGGGGGGGTACTAATAGAGACCCAGTACTTC	TRBV28	TRBD2	TRBJ2-5
CASSLGERTQHF	TGTGCCAGCAGTTTAGGGGAGAGGACCCAGCATTTT	TRBV28	-	TRBJ1-5
CASSPTRQDNYGYTF	TGTGCCAGCTCACCCACCCGACAGGATAACTATGGCTACACCTTC	TRBV18	-	TRBJ1-2
CASGLVHLWGYTF	TGTGCTAGTGGTTTGGTACACCTGTGGGGCTACACCTTC	TRBV12-5	-	TRBJ1-2
CASSQDNVGGYTF	TGTGCCAGCAGCCAAGATAACGTCGGGGGCTACACCTTC	TRBV7-2	-	TRBJ1-2
CASSLGQGAEAFF	TGCGCCAGCAGCCTCGGACAGGGGGCTGAAGCTTTCTTT	TRBV5-1	TRBD1	TRBJ1-1
CASSGRKGQGAAGANPDTQYF	TGCGCCAGCAGCGGGAGGAAGGGACAGGGGGCAGCGGGGGCGAACCCAGATACGCAGTATTTT	TRBV5-1	TRBD1	TRBJ2-3
CASSLVTRGHGYTF	TGTGCCAGCAGTTTAGTAACCAGGGGTCATGGCTACACCTTC	TRBV27	-	TRBJ1-2